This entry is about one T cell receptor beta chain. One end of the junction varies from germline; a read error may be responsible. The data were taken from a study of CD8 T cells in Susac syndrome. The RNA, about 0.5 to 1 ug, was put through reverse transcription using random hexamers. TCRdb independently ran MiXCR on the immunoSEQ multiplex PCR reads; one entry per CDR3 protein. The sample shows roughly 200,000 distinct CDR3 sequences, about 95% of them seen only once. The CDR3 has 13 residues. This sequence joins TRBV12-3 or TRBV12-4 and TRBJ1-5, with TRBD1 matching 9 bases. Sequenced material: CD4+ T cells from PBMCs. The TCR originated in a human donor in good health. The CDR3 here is CASSFERDRERNF. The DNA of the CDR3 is TGTGCCAGCAGTTTTGAGCGGGACAGGGAGAGGAATTTT.